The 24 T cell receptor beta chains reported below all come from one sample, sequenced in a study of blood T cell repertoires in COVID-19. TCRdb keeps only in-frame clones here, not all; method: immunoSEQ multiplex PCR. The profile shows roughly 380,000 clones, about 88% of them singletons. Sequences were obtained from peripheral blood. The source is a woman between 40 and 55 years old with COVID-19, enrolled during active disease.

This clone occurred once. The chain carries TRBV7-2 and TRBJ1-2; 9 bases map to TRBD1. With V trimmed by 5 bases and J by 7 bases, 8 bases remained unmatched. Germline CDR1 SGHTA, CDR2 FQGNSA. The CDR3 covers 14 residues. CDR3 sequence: CASSLQTGGGGYTF. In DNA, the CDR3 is TGTGCCAGCAGCCTTCAGACAGGGGGAGGTGGCTACACCTTC.

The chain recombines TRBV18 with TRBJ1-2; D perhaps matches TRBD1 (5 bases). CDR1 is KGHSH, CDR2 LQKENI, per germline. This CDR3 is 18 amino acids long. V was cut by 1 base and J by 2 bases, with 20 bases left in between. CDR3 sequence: CASSPRIARASENYGYTF. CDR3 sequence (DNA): TGTGCCAGCTCACCACGTATAGCCAGGGCCTCAGAGAACTATGGCTACACCTTC.

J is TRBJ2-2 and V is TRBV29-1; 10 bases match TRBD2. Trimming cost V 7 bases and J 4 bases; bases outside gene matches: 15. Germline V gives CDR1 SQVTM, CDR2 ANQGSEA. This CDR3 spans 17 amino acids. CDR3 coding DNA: TGCAGCGCCGCCCGGACTAGCGGCTATCAAGGCACCGGGGAGCTGTTTTTT. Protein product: CSAARTSGYQGTGELFF.

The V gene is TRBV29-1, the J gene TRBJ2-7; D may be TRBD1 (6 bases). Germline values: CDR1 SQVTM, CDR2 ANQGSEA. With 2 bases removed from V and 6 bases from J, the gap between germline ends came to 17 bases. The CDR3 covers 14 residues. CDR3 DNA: TGCAGCGTTGAACTTGGGCAGGGGATAAGCGAGCAGTACTTC. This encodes CSVELGQGISEQYF.

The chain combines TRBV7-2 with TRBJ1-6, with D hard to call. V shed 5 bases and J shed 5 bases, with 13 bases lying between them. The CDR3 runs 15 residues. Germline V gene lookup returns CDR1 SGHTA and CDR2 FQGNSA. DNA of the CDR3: TGTGCCAGCAGCCCAAGTAGCGGAGATAATTCACCCCTCCACTTT. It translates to CASSPSSGDNSPLHF.

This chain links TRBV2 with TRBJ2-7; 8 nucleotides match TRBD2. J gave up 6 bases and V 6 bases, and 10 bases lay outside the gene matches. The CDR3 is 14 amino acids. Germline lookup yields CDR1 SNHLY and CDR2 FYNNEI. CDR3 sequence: CASRELAELVEQYF. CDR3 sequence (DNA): TGTGCCAGCAGGGAACTAGCGGAGCTCGTCGAGCAGTACTTC.

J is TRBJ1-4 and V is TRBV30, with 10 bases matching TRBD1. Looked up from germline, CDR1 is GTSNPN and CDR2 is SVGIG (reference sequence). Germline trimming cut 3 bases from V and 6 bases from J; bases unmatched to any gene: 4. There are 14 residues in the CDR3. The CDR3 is CAWSTGTGDEKLFF. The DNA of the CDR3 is TGTGCCTGGAGCACCGGGACAGGGGATGAAAAACTGTTTTTT.

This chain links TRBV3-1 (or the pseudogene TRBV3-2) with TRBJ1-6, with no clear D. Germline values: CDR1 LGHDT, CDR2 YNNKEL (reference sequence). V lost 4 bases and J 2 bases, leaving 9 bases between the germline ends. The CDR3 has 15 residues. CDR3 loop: CASSLRHTYNSPLHF. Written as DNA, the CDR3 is TGTGCCAGCAGCCTTCGACACACCTATAATTCACCCCTCCACTTT.

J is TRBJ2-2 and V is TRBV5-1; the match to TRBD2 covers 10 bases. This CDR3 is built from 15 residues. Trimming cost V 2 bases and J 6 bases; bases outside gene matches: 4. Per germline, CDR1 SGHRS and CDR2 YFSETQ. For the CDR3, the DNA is TGCGCCAGCAGCTTCTCGGGACTAGCGTCCGGGGAGCTGTTTTTT. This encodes CASSFSGLASGELFF.

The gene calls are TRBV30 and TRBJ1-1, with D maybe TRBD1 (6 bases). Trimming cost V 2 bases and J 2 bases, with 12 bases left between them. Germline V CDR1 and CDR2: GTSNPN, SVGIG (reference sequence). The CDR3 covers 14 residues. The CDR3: CAWSHQGRNTEAFF. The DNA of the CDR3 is TGTGCCTGGAGTCACCAGGGGAGAAACACTGAAGCTTTCTTT.

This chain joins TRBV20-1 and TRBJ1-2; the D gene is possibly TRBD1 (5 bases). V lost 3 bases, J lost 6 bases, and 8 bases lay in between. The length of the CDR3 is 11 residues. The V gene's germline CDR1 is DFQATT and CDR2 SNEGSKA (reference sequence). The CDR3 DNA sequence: TGCAGTGCTAGCCCCAGGGATGGCTACACCTTC. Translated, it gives CSASPRDGYTF.

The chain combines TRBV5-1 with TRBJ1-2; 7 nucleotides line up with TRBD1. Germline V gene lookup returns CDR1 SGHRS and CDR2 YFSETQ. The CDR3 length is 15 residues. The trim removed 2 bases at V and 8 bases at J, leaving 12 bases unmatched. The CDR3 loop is CASSFGGAGGEGYTF. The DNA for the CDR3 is TGCGCCAGCAGCTTCGGAGGGGCAGGGGGAGAAGGCTACACCTTC.

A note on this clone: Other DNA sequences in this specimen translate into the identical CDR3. CDR3 in amino acids: CASSSVYEQYF. In DNA, the CDR3 is TGTGCCAGCAGTTCCGTGTACGAGCAGTACTTC. The rearrangement joins TRBV6-2 or TRBV6-3 to TRBJ2-7; D is undetermined. The CDR3 is 11 amino acids. The germline V and J ends were trimmed by 4 bases and 4 bases, with 5 bases remaining between them. Germline CDR1 and CDR2: MNHEY and SVGEGT.

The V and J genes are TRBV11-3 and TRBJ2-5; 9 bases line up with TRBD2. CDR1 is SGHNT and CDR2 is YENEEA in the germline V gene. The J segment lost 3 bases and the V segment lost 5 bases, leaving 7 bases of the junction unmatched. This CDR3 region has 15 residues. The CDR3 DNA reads TGTGCCAGCAGCAGAATTAGCGGGGGAAAAGAGACCCAGTACTTC. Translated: CASSRISGGKETQYF.

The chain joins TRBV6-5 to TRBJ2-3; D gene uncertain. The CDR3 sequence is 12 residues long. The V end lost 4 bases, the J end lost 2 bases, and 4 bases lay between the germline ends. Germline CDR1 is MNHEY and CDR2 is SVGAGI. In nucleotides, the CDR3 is TGTGCCAGCAGTTTTAACACAGATACGCAGTATTTT. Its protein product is CASSFNTDTQYF.

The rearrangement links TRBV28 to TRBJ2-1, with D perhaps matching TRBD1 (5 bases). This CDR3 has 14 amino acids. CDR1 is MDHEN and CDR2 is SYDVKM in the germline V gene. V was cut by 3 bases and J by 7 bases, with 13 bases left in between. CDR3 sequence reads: CASSFPGPKNEQFF. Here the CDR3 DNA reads TGTGCCAGCAGTTTTCCAGGGCCGAAGAATGAGCAGTTCTTC.

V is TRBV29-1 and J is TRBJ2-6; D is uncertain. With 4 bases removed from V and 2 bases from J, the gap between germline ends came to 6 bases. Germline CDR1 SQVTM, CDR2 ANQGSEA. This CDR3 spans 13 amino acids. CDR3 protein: CSVVGAGANVLTF. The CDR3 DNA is TGCAGCGTTGTCGGAGCTGGGGCCAACGTCCTGACTTTC.

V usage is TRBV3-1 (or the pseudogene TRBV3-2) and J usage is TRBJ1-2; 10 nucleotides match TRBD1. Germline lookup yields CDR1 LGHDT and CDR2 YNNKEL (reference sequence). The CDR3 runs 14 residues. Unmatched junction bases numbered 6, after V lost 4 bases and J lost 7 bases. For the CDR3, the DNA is TGTGCCAGCAGCCCGGACAGGGGGGGGTTTGGCTACACCTTC. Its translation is CASSPDRGGFGYTF.

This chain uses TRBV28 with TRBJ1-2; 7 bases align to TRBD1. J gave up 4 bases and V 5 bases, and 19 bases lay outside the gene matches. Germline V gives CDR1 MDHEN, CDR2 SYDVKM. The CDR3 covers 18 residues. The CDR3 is CASSLHKGRGQSIYGYTF. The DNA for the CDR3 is TGTGCCAGCAGTCTTCATAAGGGCCGGGGACAGAGCATCTATGGCTACACCTTC.

DNA of the CDR3: TGCGCCAGCAGCTTGGGTTGGGCAGTGGAGGTGAACACTGAAGCTTTCTTT. This codes for CASSLGWAVEVNTEAFF. The chain is built from TRBV5-1 and TRBJ1-1; D is uncertain. This CDR3 has 17 residues. Trimming stripped 0 bases from V and 0 bases from J, with 15 bases between. Germline lookup yields CDR1 SGHRS and CDR2 YFSETQ.

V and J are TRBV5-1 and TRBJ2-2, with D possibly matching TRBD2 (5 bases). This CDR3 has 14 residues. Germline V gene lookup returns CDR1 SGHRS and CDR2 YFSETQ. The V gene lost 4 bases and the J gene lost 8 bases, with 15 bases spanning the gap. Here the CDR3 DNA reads TGCGCCAGCAGCCCTGACGGAGGTACAGGGGAGCTGTTTTTT. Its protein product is CASSPDGGTGELFF.

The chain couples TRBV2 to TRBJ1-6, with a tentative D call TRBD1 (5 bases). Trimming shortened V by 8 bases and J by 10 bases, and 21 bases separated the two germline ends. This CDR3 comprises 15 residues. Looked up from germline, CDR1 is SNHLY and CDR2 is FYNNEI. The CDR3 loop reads CASGPSLGGESPLHF. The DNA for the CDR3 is TGTGCCAGCGGGCCCTCACTAGGAGGGGAGTCACCCCTCCACTTT.

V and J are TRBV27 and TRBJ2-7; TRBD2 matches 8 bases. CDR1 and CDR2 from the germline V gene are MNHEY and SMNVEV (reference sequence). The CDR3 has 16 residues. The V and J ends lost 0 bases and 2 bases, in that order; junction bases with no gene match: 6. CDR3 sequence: CASSLSPAGVPYEQYF. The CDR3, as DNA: TGTGCCAGCAGTTTATCGCCAGCGGGAGTCCCCTACGAGCAGTACTTC.

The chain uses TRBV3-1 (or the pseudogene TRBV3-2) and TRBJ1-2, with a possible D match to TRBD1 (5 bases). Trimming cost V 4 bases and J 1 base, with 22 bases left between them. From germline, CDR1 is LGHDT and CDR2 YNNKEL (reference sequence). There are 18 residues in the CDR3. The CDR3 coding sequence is TGTGCCAGCAGCCCAACTGTCGACAGCTACCCATGTAACTATGGCTACACCTTC. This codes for CASSPTVDSYPCNYGYTF.